These 25 T cell receptor beta chains came from one sample sequenced in a study of blood T cell repertoires in COVID-19. Sequencing used immunoSEQ multiplex PCR; TCRdb keeps in-frame clones, though not all of them. The sample has 180,000 or so clones, roughly 85% seen once. Sequenced: peripheral blood. The receptor source for this set is a man aged 60 to 75 with acute or convalescent COVID-19.

The rearrangement links TRBV2 to TRBJ2-2; 8 bases align to TRBD2. V was clipped by 6 bases and J by 5 bases; unmatched bases: 11. The CDR3 is made up of 16 amino acids. Germline V lookup: CDR1 SNHLY, CDR2 FYNNEI. CDR3 in amino acids: CASRSSGRKGTGELFF. CDR3 DNA: TGTGCCAGCAGGTCCAGCGGGAGAAAAGGAACCGGGGAGCTGTTTTTT.

The rearrangement joins TRBV27 to TRBJ2-7, with a weak D call TRBD1 (6 bases). The CDR3 totals 15 residues. In germline, CDR1 is MNHEY, CDR2 SMNVEV (reference sequence). Between the trimmed V and J ends, which lost 8 bases and 2 bases, there was a span of 19 bases. CDR3 bases: TGTGCCAGCTCTCACACGGACAGTAGGACCTACGAGCAGTACTTC. This encodes CASSHTDSRTYEQYF.

The rearrangement uses TRBV7-9 and TRBJ2-1; 8 bases agree with TRBD2. CDR1 and CDR2 from the germline V gene are SEHNR and FQNEAQ (reference sequence). V shed 5 bases, J shed 7 bases, and the junction held 10 bases outside the gene matches. This CDR3 contains 15 residues. CDR3 coding DNA: TGTGCCAGCAGCATCTACGGGGGGGCAGGTAATGAGCAGTTCTTC. It is translated as CASSIYGGAGNEQFF.

J is TRBJ1-2 and V is TRBV5-5; D gene uncertain. This CDR3 has 13 residues. V lost 4 bases, J lost 5 bases, and 12 bases lay in between. Per germline, CDR1 SGHKS and CDR2 YYEKEE (reference sequence). CDR3 sequence (DNA): TGTGCCAGCAGCAGAGCGGAGGGATATGGCTACACCTTC. Translated, it gives CASSRAEGYGYTF.

The chain recombines TRBV5-1 with TRBJ2-7; 7 positions match TRBD2. V shed 0 bases, J shed 8 bases, and the junction held 14 bases outside the gene matches. Looked up from germline, CDR1 is SGHRS and CDR2 is YFSETQ. The CDR3 spans 16 residues. This CDR3 is CASSLADRAGAGKQYF. The CDR3 nucleotides read TGCGCCAGCAGCTTGGCTGACCGTGCGGGAGCGGGAAAGCAGTACTTC. The full variable domain, its missing parts supplied by reference TRBV5-1 and TRBJ2-7, is KAGVTQTPRYLIKTRGQQVTLSCSPISGHRSVSWYQQTPGQGLQFLFEYFSETQRNKGNFPGRFSGRQFSNSRSEMNVSTLELGDSALYLCASSLADRAGAGKQYFGPGTRLTVT.

The chain recombines TRBV6-4 with TRBJ2-7, with a tentative D call TRBD1 (5 bases). Trimming took 0 bases from V and 7 from J, leaving 10 bases between them. Germline CDR1 MRHNA, CDR2 SNTAGT. The CDR3 length is 13 residues. CDR3 nucleotide sequence: TGTGCCAGCAGTGACTCAGGGGTGCGGGAGCAGTACTTC. Protein: CASSDSGVREQYF.

The chain carries TRBV29-1 and TRBJ2-1; 8 bases align to TRBD2. This CDR3 has 13 amino acids. CDR1 is SQVTM, CDR2 ANQGSEA, per germline. The junction had 10 bases not matched to a gene; V was cut back by 8 bases and J by 7 bases. CDR3 coding DNA: TGCAGCTTCAGCAGCGGGAGTAGGAATGAGCAGTTCTTC. Translating it yields CSFSSGSRNEQFF.

The rearrangement links TRBV6-1 to TRBJ2-1; no clear D gene. V was cut by 3 bases and J by 5 bases, with 14 bases left in between. Germline loops: CDR1 MNHNS, CDR2 SASEGT. The CDR3 has 15 amino acids. The chain's CDR3 is CASSDAESINNEQFF. CDR3 DNA: TGTGCCAGCAGTGACGCCGAGTCTATTAACAATGAGCAGTTCTTC.

This rearrangement joins TRBV12-3 or TRBV12-4 to TRBJ2-1; possible D gene TRBD1, 6 bases. The CDR3 runs 13 residues. The V and J ends lost 6 bases and 3 bases respectively, with 9 bases between them. This CDR3 reads CASSLDSYNEQFF. The CDR3 DNA is TGTGCCAGCAGCTTGGACAGCTACAATGAGCAGTTCTTC.

The chain has TRBV7-9 and TRBJ2-3, with 11 bases lining up with TRBD2. J was trimmed by 3 bases and V by 5 bases; bases with no gene match: 4. The CDR3 length is 15 residues. Looked up from germline, CDR1 is SEHNR and CDR2 is FQNEAQ (reference sequence). CDR3 protein: CASSQRTSGTDTQYF. The CDR3 nucleotides are TGTGCCAGCAGCCAAAGGACTAGCGGGACAGATACGCAGTATTTT.

This clone has more than one count but fewer than ten. The chain carries TRBV27 and TRBJ1-5; 7 nucleotides line up with TRBD1. The CDR3 length is 16 residues. The V and J ends lost 5 bases and 6 bases, in that order; junction bases with no gene match: 13. Germline V gene data show CDR1 as MNHEY and CDR2 as SMNVEV (reference sequence). CDR3 loop: CASSPKGQIKIQPQHF. DNA of the CDR3: TGTGCCAGCAGTCCCAAGGGACAGATTAAGATTCAGCCCCAGCATTTT.

This clone was observed a few times. The chain joins TRBV4-3 to TRBJ2-2; D might be TRBD1 (5 bases). CDR3 length: 14 amino acids. Trimming removed 4 bases at V and 3 bases at J, with 9 bases between. CDR1 LGHNA and CDR2 YSLEER come from the germline V gene. The CDR3 DNA sequence: TGCGCCAGCAGCCGGGGCCGGGACACCGGGGAGCTGTTTTTT. This sequence encodes CASSRGRDTGELFF.

The V gene is TRBV27, the J gene TRBJ2-2, with TRBD2 identical over 11 bases. The CDR3 spans 18 residues. Germline V lookup: CDR1 MNHEY, CDR2 SMNVEV (reference sequence). V gave up 6 bases and J gave up 1 base; unmatched junction bases: 10. The CDR3 bases are TGTGCCAGCAGACCAACCTCGGGACTAGCGGAGAACACCGGGGAGCTGTTTTTT. It encodes CASRPTSGLAENTGELFF.

The gene calls are TRBV7-2 and TRBJ1-1; perhaps TRBD1 as D (6 bases). CDR3 length: 14 residues. CDR1 and CDR2 (germline): SGHTA, FQGNSA. Trimming removed 5 bases from V and 8 bases from J, with 18 bases in between. CDR3 protein: CASSAQGPRGEAFF. In DNA form, the CDR3 reads TGTGCCAGCAGCGCCCAGGGGCCCCGGGGCGAAGCTTTCTTT. The full variable domain, with the rest looked up from reference TRBV7-2 and TRBJ1-1, is GAGVSQSPSNKVTEKGKDVELRCDPISGHTALYWYRQSLGQGLEFLIYFQGNSAPDKSGLPSDRFSAERTGGSVSTLTIQRTQQEDSAVYLCASSAQGPRGEAFFGQGTRLTVV.

V is TRBV7-2 and J is TRBJ2-1, with 11 nucleotides matching TRBD2. V dropped 2 bases and J dropped 9; count of bases not matched to a gene: 15. The length of the CDR3 is 18 residues. Germline V gene lookup returns CDR1 SGHTA and CDR2 FQGNSA. The chain's CDR3 is CASSLMTSGTTNSAEQFF. Written as DNA, the CDR3 is TGTGCCAGCAGCTTAATGACTAGCGGGACTACCAACAGCGCTGAGCAGTTCTTC.

The chain employs TRBV7-3 and TRBJ2-1; weak D call: TRBD2 (5 bases). The germline gives CDR1 SGHTA, CDR2 FQGTGA. V shed 6 bases and J shed 1 base, with 13 bases lying between them. This CDR3 spans 15 amino acids. In nucleotides, the CDR3 is TGTGCCAGCAGTAAAGCGGTTTCGTCCTACAATGAGCAGTTCTTC. Its translation: CASSKAVSSYNEQFF. Full variable domain (outside the CDR3, taken from reference TRBV7-3 and TRBJ2-1): GAGVSQTPSNKVTEKGKYVELRCDPISGHTALYWYRQSLGQGPEFLIYFQGTGAADDSGLPNDRFFAVRPEGSVSTLKIQRTERGDSAVYLCASSKAVSSYNEQFFGPGTRLTVL.

The J gene is TRBJ2-3, the V gene TRBV2; D not resolved. The CDR3 sequence is 12 residues long. Germline-derived CDR1 and CDR2 are SNHLY and FYNNEI. Trimming shortened V by 7 bases and J by 5 bases, and 10 bases separated the two germline ends. CDR3 DNA sequence: TGTGCCAGCACCCCCCCTGTAGATACGCAGTATTTT. This translates into CASTPPVDTQYF.

The rearrangement links TRBV6-2 or TRBV6-3 to TRBJ1-1, with TRBD1 identical over 7 bases. The junction had 15 bases not matched to a gene; V was cut back by 6 bases and J by 2 bases. Germline V gives CDR1 MNHEY, CDR2 SVGEGT. The CDR3 loop spans 17 amino acids. This CDR3 reads CASSNEGGLSPNTEAFF. CDR3 DNA: TGTGCCAGCAGCAACGAAGGGGGCCTTAGTCCTAACACTGAAGCTTTCTTT.

This chain links TRBV15 with TRBJ1-4; possibly TRBD1 for D (6 bases). Germline-derived CDR1 and CDR2 are LNHNV and YYDKDF (reference sequence). V gave up 5 bases and J gave up 2 bases, with 12 bases separating them. The CDR3 covers 15 residues. CDR3 residues: CATSLGAGTNEKLFF. The DNA for the CDR3 is TGTGCCACCAGCCTGGGGGCTGGGACTAATGAAAAACTGTTTTTT.

The V gene is TRBV9, the J gene TRBJ2-1; 7 bases fit TRBD2. In germline, CDR1 is SGDLS, CDR2 YYNGEE. V gave up 0 bases and J gave up 7 bases; unmatched junction bases: 7. The CDR3 covers 15 residues. The DNA for the CDR3 is TGTGCCAGCAGCGTAGCAGGCGGGAGCGGGAATGAGCAGTTCTTC. It specifies CASSVAGGSGNEQFF.

On this clone itself: One junction end disagrees with the germline gene, perhaps due to a read error. This chain connects TRBV19 to TRBJ1-6, with D perhaps TRBD1 (6 bases). The CDR3 length is 17 residues. The germline gives CDR1 LNHDA, CDR2 SQIVND (reference sequence). This CDR3 reads CASSSRGSTYTNSPLHF. The CDR3 DNA follows: TGTGCCAGCAGTAGTAGGGGGTCCACCTATACTAATTCACCCCTCCACTTT.

CDR3 sequence: CASSQLREMVEQFF. The CDR3 nucleotides read TGTGCCAGCAGCCAACTACGGGAGATGGTTGAGCAGTTCTTC. This rearrangement joins TRBV14 to TRBJ2-1, with a possible D match to TRBD2 (6 bases). In germline, CDR1 is SGHDN, CDR2 FVKESK. V lost 2 bases to trimming and J lost 9 bases, with 14 bases between them. The CDR3 runs to 14 residues.

The chain uses TRBV19 and TRBJ1-5, with D perhaps TRBD1 (6 bases). The V gene lost 2 bases and the J gene lost 4 bases, with 18 bases spanning the gap. The CDR3 has 17 residues. Looked up from germline, CDR1 is LNHDA and CDR2 is SQIVND (reference sequence). Written as DNA, the CDR3 is TGTGCCAGTAGTATATCTTCCGGGGGGGCAAGGAATCAGCCCCAGCATTTT. Translation: CASSISSGGARNQPQHF.

The chain is built from TRBV3-1 (or the pseudogene TRBV3-2) and TRBJ2-7; no definite D call. CDR3 length: 14 residues. Between the trimmed V and J ends, which lost 1 base and 0 bases, there was a span of 7 bases. Per the germline V gene, CDR1 is LGHDT and CDR2 is YNNKEL (reference sequence). CDR3 nucleotide sequence: TGTGCCAGCAGCCAAGTGGCCCGCTCCTACGAGCAGTACTTC. Translation gives CASSQVARSYEQYF.

This chain uses TRBV3-1 (or the pseudogene TRBV3-2) with TRBJ1-5, with D unresolved. Germline V gene data show CDR1 as LGHDT and CDR2 as YNNKEL (reference sequence). Trimming removed 4 bases from V and 6 bases from J, with 16 bases in between. The CDR3 loop spans 15 amino acids. In DNA, the CDR3 is TGTGCCAGCAGCCCCCTAAGAGGGTTCGGTCAGCCCCAGCATTTT. Its protein is CASSPLRGFGQPQHF.